This paragraph covers one T cell receptor (beta chain) sequence. Profiled with immunoSEQ multiplex PCR; TCRdb holds only in-frame clones, not every one. The repertoire consists of 650,000 to 800,000 clones, with around 89% occurring once and the leading ten covering roughly 0.26%. This specimen comes from a study of blood T cell repertoires in COVID-19. Study in general: T cells, B-cell-depleted T cells, or PBMCs provided the cDNA or gDNA that served as material.

This TCR was sampled from a woman aged 18 to 35 with acute or convalescent COVID-19. The specimen sequenced was peripheral blood.

CDR3 amino acids: CASSKDRAGQPQHF. The CDR3 nucleotides are TGTGCCAGCAGCAAGGACAGGGCAGGCCAGCCCCAGCATTTT. The chain employs TRBV7-2 and TRBJ1-5, with TRBD1 matching 8 bases. The germline V gene encodes CDR1 SGHTA and CDR2 FQGNSA. CDR3 size: 14 residues. V lost 5 bases, J lost 7 bases, and 7 bases stayed unmatched.